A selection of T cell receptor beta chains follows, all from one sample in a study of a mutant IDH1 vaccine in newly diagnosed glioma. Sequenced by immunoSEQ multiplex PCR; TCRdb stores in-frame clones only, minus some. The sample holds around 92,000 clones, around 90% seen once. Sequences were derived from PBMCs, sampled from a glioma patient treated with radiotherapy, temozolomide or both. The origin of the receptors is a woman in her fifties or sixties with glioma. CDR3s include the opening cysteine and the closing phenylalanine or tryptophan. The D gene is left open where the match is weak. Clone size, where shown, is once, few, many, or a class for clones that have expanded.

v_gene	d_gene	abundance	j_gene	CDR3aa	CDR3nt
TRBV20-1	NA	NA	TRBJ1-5	CSASDGGPQHF	TGCAGTGCTAGCGACGGGGGGCCCCAGCATTTT
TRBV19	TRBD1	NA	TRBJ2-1	CASSMILGQGHGEQFF	TGTGCCAGTAGTATGATTTTGGGACAGGGGCACGGTGAGCAGTTCTTC
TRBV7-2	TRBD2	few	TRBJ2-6	CASSLGLAGGLGANVLTF	TGTGCCAGCAGCTTAGGGCTAGCGGGAGGGCTAGGGGCCAACGTCCTGACTTTC
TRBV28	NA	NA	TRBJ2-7	CASRDSLLRPYEQYF	TGTGCCAGCAGGGACAGTCTCCTAAGGCCCTACGAGCAGTACTTC
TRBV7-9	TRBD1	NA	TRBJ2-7	CASSGRTGLDEQYF	TGTGCCAGCAGCGGCCGGACAGGGCTTGACGAGCAGTACTTC
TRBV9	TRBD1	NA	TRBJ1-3	CASSPGGGNTIYF	TGTGCCAGCAGCCCAGGGGGCGGAAACACCATATATTTT
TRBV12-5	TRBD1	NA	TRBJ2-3	CASGLVAQGATDTQYF	TGTGCTAGTGGTTTGGTAGCGCAGGGGGCCACAGATACGCAGTATTTT
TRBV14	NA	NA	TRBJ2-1	CASSQPTEQFF	TGTGCCAGCAGCCAACCTACTGAGCAGTTCTTC
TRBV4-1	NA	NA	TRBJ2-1	CASSPPGFYNEQFF	TGCGCCAGCAGCCCACCGGGATTCTACAATGAGCAGTTCTTC
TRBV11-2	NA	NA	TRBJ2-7	CASSFPGSYEQYF	TGTGCCAGCAGCTTTCCCGGGAGCTACGAGCAGTACTTC
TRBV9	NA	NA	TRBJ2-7	CASSVAPGISYEQYF	TGTGCCAGCAGCGTAGCTCCAGGTATCTCCTACGAGCAGTACTTC
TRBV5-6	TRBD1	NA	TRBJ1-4	CASSPGGRTNEKLFF	TGTGCCAGCAGCCCAGGGGGCAGAACTAATGAAAAACTGTTTTTT
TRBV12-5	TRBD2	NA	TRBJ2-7	CASGPPTGRGYEQYF	TGTGCTAGTGGTCCCCCTACCGGGAGGGGCTACGAGCAGTACTTC
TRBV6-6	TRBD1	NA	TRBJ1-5	CASSSLRQGAGQPQHF	TGTGCCAGCAGTTCCCTAAGACAGGGGGCGGGTCAGCCCCAGCATTTT
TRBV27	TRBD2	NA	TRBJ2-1	CASSLLGGRDLNEQFF	TGTGCCAGCAGTTTATTAGGCGGGAGGGATTTGAATGAGCAGTTCTTC
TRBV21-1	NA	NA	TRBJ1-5	CASSKGRGEDSNQPQHF	TGTGCCAGCAGCAAAGGGCGGGGCGAGGATAGCAATCAGCCCCAGCATTTT
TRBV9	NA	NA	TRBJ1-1	CASSVGNRAEAFF	TGTGCCAGCAGCGTAGGGAACAGGGCAGAAGCTTTCTTT
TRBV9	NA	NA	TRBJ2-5	CASSRQVEETQYF	TGTGCCAGCAGCCGGCAGGTTGAGGAGACCCAGTACTTC
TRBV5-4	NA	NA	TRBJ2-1	CASSLPDIDEQFF	TGTGCCAGCAGCTTACCGGACATCGATGAGCAGTTCTTC
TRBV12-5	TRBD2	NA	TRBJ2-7	CASGLVRLAGRESSYEQYF	TGTGCTAGTGGTTTGGTGCGCCTAGCGGGCCGCGAATCCTCCTACGAGCAGTACTTC
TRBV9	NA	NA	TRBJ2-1	CASSHRENEQFF	TGTGCCAGCAGCCACCGGGAAAATGAGCAGTTCTTC
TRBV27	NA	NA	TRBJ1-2	CASRPGGNYGYTF	TGTGCCAGCCGGCCGGGGGGCAACTATGGCTACACCTTC
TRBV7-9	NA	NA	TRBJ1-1	CASSSTTGSEAFF	TGTGCCAGCAGCTCGACGACAGGCTCGGAAGCTTTCTTT
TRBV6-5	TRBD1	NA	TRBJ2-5	CASSKDRGTRGTQYF	TGTGCCAGCAGTAAGGACAGGGGAACAAGGGGGACCCAGTACTTC
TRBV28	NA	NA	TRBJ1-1	CASVVQGMNTEAFF	TGTGCCAGCGTGGTCCAGGGGATGAACACTGAAGCTTTCTTT
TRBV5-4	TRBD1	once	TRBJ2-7	CASSLTGGYEQYF	TGTGCCAGCAGTTTGACAGGGGGCTACGAGCAGTACTTC
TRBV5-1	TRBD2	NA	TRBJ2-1	CASSLSAGTYNEQFF	TGCGCCAGCAGCTTGTCAGCGGGGACCTACAATGAGCAGTTCTTC
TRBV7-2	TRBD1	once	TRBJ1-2	CASSSGQGSYKTF	TGTGCCAGCAGCTCGGGACAGGGATCCTATAAGACCTTC
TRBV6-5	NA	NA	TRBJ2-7	CASSYSVPPGKQYF	TGTGCCAGCAGTTACTCGGTCCCTCCGGGGAAGCAGTACTTC
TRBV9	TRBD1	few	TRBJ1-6	CASSTRDRSIYNSPLHF	TGTGCCAGCAGTACCCGGGACAGATCGATCTATAATTCACCCCTCCACTTT
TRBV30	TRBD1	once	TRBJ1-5	CAWSVTGDQPQHF	TGTGCCTGGAGTGTAACAGGGGACCAGCCCCAGCATTTT